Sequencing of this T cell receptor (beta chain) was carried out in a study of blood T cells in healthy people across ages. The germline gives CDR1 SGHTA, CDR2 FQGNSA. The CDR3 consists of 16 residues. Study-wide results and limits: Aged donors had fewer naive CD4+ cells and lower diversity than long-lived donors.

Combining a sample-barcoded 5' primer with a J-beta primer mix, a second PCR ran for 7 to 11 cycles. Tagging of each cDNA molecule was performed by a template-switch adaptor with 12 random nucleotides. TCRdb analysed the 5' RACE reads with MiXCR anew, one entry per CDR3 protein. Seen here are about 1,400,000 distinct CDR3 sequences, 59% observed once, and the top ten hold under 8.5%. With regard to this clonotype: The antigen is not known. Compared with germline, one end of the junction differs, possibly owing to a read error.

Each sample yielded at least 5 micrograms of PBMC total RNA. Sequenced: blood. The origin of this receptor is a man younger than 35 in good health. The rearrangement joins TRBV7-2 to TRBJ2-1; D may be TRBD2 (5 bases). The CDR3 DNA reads TGTGCCAGCAGCCTCGACGGGAAAACCTCCTACAATGAGCGGTTCTTC. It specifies CASSLDGKTSYNERFF.